This T cell receptor (beta chain) is drawn from a study of blood T cell repertoires in COVID-19. After removal of 2 bases from V and 3 bases from J, the junction contained 7 bases not matched to a gene. From germline, CDR1 is SGHAT and CDR2 FQNNGV. CDR3 length: 15 residues. Some clones are missing from TCRdb's copy, which holds only in-frame ones; the method was immunoSEQ multiplex PCR. The table lists 150,000 to 200,000 clones, 80% to 90% of them singletons, with 9.5% to 12% in the top ten. The sequencing sample was made of peripheral blood. This receptor was obtained from a human donor with active or convalescent COVID-19. The donor label of this sample is uncertain. V is TRBV11-2 and J is TRBJ2-7, with 7 bases fitting TRBD2. CDR3 DNA sequence: TGTGCCAGCAGCTTATCGCGGGGGAAAATCTACGAGCAGTACTTC. It encodes CASSLSRGKIYEQYF.